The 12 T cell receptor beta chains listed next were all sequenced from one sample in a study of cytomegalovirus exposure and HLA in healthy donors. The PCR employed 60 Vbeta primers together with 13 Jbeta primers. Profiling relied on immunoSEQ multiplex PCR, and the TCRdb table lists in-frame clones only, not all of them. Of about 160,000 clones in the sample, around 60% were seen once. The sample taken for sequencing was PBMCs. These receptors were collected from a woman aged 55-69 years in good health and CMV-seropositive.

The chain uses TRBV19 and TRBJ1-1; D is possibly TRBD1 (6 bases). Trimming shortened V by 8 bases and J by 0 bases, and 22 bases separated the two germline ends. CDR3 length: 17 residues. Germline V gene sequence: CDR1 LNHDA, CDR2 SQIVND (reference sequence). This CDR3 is CASGRRTASNMNTEAFF. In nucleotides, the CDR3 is TGTGCCAGTGGGCGAAGGACAGCTAGCAACATGAACACTGAAGCTTTCTTT.

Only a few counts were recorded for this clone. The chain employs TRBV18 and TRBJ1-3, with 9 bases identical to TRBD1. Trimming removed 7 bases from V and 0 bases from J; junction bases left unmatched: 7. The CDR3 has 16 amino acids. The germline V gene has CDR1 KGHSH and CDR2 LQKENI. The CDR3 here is CASYGGTGLSGNTIYF. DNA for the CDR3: TGTGCCAGCTATGGAGGGACAGGGCTCTCTGGAAACACCATATATTTT.

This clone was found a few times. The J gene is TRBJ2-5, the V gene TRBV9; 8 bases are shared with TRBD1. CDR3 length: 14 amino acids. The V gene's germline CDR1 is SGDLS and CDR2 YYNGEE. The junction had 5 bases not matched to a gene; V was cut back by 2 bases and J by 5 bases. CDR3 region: CASSVQGAMETQYF. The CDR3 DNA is TGTGCCAGCAGCGTCCAGGGGGCGATGGAGACCCAGTACTTC.

The CDR3 DNA follows: TGTGCCAGCAGTTTATATCTAGGGGAGGCTGGCTACACCTTC. It codes for CASSLYLGEAGYTF. This sequence joins TRBV28 and TRBJ1-2; D perhaps matches TRBD1 (5 bases). The CDR3 sequence is 14 residues long. The V gene lost 1 base and the J gene lost 7 bases, with 13 bases spanning the gap. Per germline, CDR1 MDHEN and CDR2 SYDVKM.

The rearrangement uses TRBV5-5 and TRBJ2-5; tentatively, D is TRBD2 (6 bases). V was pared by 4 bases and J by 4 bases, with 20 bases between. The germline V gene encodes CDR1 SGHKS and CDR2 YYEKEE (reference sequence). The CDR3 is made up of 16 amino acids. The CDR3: CASSPYGTHGGETQYF. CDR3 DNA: TGTGCCAGCAGCCCGTACGGGACTCATGGAGGAGAGACCCAGTACTTC.

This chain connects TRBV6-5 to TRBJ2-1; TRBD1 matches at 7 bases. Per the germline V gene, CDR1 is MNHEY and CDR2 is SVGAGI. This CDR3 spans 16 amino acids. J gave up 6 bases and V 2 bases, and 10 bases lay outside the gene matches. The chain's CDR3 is CASSYAETGPVNEQFF. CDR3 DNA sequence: TGTGCCAGCAGTTACGCCGAGACAGGGCCCGTCAATGAGCAGTTCTTC.

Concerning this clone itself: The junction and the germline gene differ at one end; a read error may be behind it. In nucleotides, the CDR3 is TGTTCCAGCAGCCCTATTATGAGTGAGCAGTTCTTC. Protein: CSSSPIMSEQFF. The V and J genes are TRBV7-9 and TRBJ2-1; no clear D. The CDR3 has 12 amino acids. Germline CDR1 SEHNR, CDR2 FQNEAQ (reference sequence).

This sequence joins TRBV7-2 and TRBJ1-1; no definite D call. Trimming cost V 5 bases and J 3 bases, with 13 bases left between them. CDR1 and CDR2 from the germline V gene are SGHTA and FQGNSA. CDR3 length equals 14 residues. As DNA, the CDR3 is TGTGCCAGCAGCGGACCGTGGAGGGACACTGAAGCTTTCTTT. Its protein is CASSGPWRDTEAFF.

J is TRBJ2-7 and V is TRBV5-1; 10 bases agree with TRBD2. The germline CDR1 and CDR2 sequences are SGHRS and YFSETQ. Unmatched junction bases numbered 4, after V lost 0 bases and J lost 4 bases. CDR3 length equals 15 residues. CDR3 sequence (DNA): TGCGCCAGCAGCTTGGAGGCTAGCGGGAGTTACGAGCAGTACTTC. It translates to CASSLEASGSYEQYF.

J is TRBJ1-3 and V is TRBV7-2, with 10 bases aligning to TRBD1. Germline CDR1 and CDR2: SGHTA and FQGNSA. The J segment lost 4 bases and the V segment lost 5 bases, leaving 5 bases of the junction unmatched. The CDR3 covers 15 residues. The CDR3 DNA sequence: TGTGCCAGCAGCATGGGACAGGGGCTGGGAAACACCATATATTTT. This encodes CASSMGQGLGNTIYF.

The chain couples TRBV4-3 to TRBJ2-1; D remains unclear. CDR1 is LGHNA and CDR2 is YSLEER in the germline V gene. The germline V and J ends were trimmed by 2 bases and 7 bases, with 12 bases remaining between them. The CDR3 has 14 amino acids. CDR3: CASSQSLVENEQFF. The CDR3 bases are TGCGCCAGCAGCCAATCCCTGGTAGAGAATGAGCAGTTCTTC.

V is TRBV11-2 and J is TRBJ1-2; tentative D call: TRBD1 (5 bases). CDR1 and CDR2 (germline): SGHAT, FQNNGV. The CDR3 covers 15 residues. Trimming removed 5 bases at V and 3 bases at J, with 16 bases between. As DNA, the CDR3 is TGTGCCAGCAGCAACCCTTCGACAGCCCACTATGGCTACACCTTC. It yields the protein CASSNPSTAHYGYTF.